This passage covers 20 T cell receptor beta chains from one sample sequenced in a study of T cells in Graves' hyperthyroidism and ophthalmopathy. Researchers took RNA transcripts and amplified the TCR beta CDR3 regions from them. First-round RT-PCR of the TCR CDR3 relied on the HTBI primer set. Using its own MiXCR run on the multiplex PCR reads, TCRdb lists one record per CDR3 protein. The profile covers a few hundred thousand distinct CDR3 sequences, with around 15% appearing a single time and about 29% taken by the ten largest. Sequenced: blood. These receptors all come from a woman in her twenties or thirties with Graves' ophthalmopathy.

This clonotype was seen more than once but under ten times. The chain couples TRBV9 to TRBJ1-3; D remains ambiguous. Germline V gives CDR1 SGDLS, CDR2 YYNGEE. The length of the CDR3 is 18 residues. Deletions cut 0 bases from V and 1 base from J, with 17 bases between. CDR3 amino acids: CASSVESAGEGSGNTIYF. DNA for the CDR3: TGTGCCAGCAGCGTAGAGTCGGCAGGCGAAGGATCTGGAAACACCATATATTTT.

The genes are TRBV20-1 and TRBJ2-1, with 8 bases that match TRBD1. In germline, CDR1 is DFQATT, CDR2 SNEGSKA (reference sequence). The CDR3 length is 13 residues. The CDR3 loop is CRLPGQAYNEQFF. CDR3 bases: TGCAGATTACCGGGACAGGCCTACAATGAGCAGTTCTTC.

The CDR3 reads CASSPGRAPAYNEQFF. As DNA, the CDR3 is TGTGCCAGCTCACCAGGGCGAGCCCCCGCCTACAATGAGCAGTTCTTC. This chain joins TRBV18 and TRBJ2-1; D uncertain. Looked up from germline, CDR1 is KGHSH and CDR2 is LQKENI. The V gene lost 2 bases and the J gene lost 2 bases, with 13 bases spanning the gap. The CDR3 covers 16 residues.

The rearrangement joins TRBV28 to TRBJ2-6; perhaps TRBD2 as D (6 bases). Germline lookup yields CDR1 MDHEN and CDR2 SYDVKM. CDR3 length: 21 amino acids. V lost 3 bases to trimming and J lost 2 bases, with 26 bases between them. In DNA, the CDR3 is TGTGCCAGCAGTTTCCCCTACAATCGGGACTCCAGCTCGACTGGGGCCAACGTCCTGACTTTC. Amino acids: CASSFPYNRDSSSTGANVLTF.

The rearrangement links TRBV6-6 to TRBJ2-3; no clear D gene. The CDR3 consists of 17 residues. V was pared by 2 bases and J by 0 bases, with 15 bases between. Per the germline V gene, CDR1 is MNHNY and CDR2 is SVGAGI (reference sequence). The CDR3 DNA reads TGTGCCAGCAGTTACCTTGGGGTGGACCTAAGCACAGATACGCAGTATTTT. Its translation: CASSYLGVDLSTDTQYF.

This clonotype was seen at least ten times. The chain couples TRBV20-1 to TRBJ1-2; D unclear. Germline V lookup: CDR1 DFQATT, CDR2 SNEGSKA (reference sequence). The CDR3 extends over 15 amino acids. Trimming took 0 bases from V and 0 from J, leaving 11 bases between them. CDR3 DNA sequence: TGCAGTGCTAGAGATCTCAACAGAGCTAACTATGGCTACACCTTC. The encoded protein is CSARDLNRANYGYTF.

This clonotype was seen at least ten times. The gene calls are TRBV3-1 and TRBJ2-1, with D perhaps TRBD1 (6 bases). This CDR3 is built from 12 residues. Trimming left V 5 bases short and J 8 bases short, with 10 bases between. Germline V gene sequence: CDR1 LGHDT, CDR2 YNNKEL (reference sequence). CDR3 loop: CASSYRVYEQFF. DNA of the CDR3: TGTGCCAGCAGCTACAGGGTCTATGAGCAGTTCTTC.

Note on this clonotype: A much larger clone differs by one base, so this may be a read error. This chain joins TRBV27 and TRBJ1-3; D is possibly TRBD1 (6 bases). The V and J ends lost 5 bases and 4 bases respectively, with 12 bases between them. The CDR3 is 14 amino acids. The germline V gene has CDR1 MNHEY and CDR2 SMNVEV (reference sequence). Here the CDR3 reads CASSPLTGGNTIYF. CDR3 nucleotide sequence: TGTGCCAGCAGTCCTTTGACAGGCGGAAACACCATATATTTT.

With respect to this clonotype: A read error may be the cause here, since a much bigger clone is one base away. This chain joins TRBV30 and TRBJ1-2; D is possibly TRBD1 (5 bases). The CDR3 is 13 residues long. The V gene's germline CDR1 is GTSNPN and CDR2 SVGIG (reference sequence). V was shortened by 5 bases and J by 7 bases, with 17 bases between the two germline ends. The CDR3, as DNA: TGTGCCTGGGGTGGGGACTGGATCTCTGGCTACACCTTC. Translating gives CAWGGDWISGYTF. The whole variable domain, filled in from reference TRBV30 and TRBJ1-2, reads SQTIHQWPATLVQPVGSPLSLECTVEGTSNPNLYWYRQAAGRGLQLLFYSVGIGQISSEVPQNLSASRPQDRQFILSSKKLLLSDSGFYLCAWGGDWISGYTFGSGTRLTVV.

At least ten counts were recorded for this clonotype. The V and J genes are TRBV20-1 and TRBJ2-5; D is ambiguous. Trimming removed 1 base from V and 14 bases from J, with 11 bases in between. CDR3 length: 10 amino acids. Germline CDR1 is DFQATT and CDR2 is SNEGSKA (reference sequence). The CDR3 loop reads CSARASLDYF. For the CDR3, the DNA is TGCAGTGCTAGAGCGAGTCTGGATTACTTC.

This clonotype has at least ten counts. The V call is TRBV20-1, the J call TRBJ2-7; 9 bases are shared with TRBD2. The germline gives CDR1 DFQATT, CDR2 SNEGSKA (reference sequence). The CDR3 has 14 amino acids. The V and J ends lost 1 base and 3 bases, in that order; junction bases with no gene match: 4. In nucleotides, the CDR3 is TGCAGTGCTAGAGCTAGCGGGACCATCTACGAGCAGTACTTC. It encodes CSARASGTIYEQYF.

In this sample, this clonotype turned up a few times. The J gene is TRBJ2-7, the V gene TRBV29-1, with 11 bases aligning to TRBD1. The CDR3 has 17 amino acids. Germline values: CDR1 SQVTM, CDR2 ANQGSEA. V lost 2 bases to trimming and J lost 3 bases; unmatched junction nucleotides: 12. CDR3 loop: CSVESYVPDRGLYEQYF. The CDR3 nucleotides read TGCAGCGTTGAATCGTACGTGCCGGACAGGGGGCTCTACGAGCAGTACTTC.

CDR3 region: CATTERGDNEQFF. The CDR3 region has the DNA TGTGCCACCACCGAGAGGGGGGACAATGAGCAGTTCTTC. V usage is TRBV19 and J usage is TRBJ2-1; D could derive from TRBD1 or TRBD2 (6 bases each). V was trimmed by 10 bases and J by 5 bases, leaving 15 bases between them. CDR1 LNHDA and CDR2 SQIVND come from the germline V gene (reference sequence). The CDR3 is made up of 13 amino acids. Supplemented by reference TRBV19 and TRBJ2-1, the full variable domain reads DGGITQSPKYLFRKEGQNVTLSCEQNLNHDAMYWYRQDPGQGLRLIYYSQIVNDFQKGDIAEGYSVSREKKESFPLTVTSAQKNPTAFYLCATTERGDNEQFFGPGTRLTVL.

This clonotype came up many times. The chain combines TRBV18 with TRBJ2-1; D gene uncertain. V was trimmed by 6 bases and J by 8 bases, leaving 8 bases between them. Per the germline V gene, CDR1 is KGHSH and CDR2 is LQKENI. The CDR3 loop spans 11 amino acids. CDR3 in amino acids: CASSQYHEQFF. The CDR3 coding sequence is TGTGCCAGCTCCCAGTACCATGAGCAGTTCTTC.

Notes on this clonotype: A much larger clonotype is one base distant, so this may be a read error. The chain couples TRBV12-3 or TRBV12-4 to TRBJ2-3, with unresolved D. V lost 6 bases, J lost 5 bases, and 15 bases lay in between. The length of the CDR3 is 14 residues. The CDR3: CASRPPGFGDTQYF. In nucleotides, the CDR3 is TGTGCCAGCAGGCCCCCGGGCTTCGGAGATACGCAGTATTTT.

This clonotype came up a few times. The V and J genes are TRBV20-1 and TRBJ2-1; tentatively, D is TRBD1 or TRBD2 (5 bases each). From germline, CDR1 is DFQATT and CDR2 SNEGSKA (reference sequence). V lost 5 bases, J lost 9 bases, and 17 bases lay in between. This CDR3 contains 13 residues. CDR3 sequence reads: CSASGRLGSEQFF. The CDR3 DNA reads TGCAGTGCTTCGGGACGTTTGGGGAGTGAGCAGTTCTTC.

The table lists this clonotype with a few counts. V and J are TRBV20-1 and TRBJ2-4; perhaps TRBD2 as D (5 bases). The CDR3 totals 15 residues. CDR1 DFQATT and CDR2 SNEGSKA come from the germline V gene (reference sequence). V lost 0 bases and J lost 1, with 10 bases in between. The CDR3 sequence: CSARDGEIAKNIQYF. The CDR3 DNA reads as TGCAGTGCTAGAGATGGGGAGATCGCCAAAAACATTCAGTACTTC.

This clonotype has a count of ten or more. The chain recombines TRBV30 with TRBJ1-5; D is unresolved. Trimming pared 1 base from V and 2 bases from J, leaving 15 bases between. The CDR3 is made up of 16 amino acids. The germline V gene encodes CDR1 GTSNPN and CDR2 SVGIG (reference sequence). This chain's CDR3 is CAWSGGTQDGNQPQHF. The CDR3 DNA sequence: TGTGCCTGGAGTGGGGGTACTCAGGACGGCAATCAGCCCCAGCATTTT.

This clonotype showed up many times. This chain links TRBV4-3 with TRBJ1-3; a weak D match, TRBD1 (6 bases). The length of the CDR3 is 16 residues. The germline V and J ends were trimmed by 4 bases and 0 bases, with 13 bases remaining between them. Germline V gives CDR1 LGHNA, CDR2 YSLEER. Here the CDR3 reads CASSLGTTDSGNTIYF. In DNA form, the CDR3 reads TGCGCCAGCAGCCTGGGGACAACCGACTCTGGAAACACCATATATTTT.

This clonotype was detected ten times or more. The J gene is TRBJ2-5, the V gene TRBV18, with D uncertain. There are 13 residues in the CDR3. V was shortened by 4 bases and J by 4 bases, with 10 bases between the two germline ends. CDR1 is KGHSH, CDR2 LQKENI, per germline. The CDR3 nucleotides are TGTGCCAGCTCACTGAAGTCGGGAGAGACCCAGTACTTC. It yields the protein CASSLKSGETQYF.